Listed here are 20 T cell receptor beta chains from one sample, sequenced in a study of cytomegalovirus exposure and HLA in healthy donors. PCR involved 60 Vbeta and 13 Jbeta primers. Here immunoSEQ multiplex PCR was the method, and the copy in TCRdb shows in-frame clones only, minus some. The sample includes 150,000 to 200,000 clones, around 80% seen only once; the top ten take 1.5% to 2%. Source material: PBMCs. The receptors originated from a woman younger than 30 in good health and CMV-seronegative.

J is TRBJ2-2 and V is TRBV6-4; 9 bases are shared with TRBD1. CDR3 length: 19 amino acids. Looked up from germline, CDR1 is MRHNA and CDR2 is SNTAGT. Germline trimming cut 4 bases from V and 0 bases from J; bases unmatched to any gene: 12. CDR3 coding DNA: TGTGCCAGCAGTGCGACAGGGGGTAGTGGATCCGCGAACACCGGGGAGCTGTTTTTT. Translated, it gives CASSATGGSGSANTGELFF.

J is TRBJ2-2 and V is TRBV2, with TRBD1 matching 7 bases. V shed 7 bases and J 2 bases; nucleotides not matched to a gene: 7. The V gene's germline CDR1 is SNHLY and CDR2 FYNNEI. The CDR3 consists of 15 residues. The CDR3 reads CASTLTGYNTGELFF. The CDR3 nucleotides are TGTGCCAGCACCCTGACAGGGTACAACACCGGGGAGCTGTTTTTT.

The gene calls are TRBV9 and TRBJ2-5, with 9 bases identical to TRBD2. J was trimmed by 2 bases and V by 6 bases; bases with no gene match: 5. Germline assignment: CDR1 SGDLS and CDR2 YYNGEE. The CDR3 spans 14 residues. The CDR3 bases are TGTGCCAGCACCCCCAGCGGGGGGCAAGAGACCCAGTACTTC. Its translation is CASTPSGGQETQYF.

This clone has just one count. The genes are TRBV29-1 and TRBJ1-1; D ambiguous. This CDR3 spans 14 amino acids. V lost 6 bases to trimming and J lost 4 bases, with 18 bases between them. Germline CDR1 and CDR2: SQVTM and ANQGSEA. The CDR3 loop is CSVENRRGGTEAFF. The CDR3 region has the DNA TGCAGCGTCGAAAACCGTCGGGGAGGCACTGAAGCTTTCTTT.

This CDR3 reads CASSSEIRDSGRYEQYV. Here the CDR3 DNA reads TGTGCCAGCAGTTCGGAAATCCGGGACAGCGGACGCTACGAGCAGTACGTC. The gene calls are TRBV28 and TRBJ2-7, with TRBD1 matching over 7 bases. The V gene's germline CDR1 is MDHEN and CDR2 SYDVKM. Trimming removed 4 bases from V and 3 bases from J; junction bases left unmatched: 15. CDR3 length equals 17 residues.

V gene TRBV19 combines with J gene TRBJ1-5, with 8 bases lining up with TRBD1. V shed 6 bases, J shed 3 bases, and the junction held 7 bases outside the gene matches. The CDR3 runs 15 residues. The V gene's germline CDR1 is LNHDA and CDR2 SQIVND (reference sequence). DNA for the CDR3: TGTGCCAGTAGCATTGACAGGGGAGACAATCAGCCCCAGCATTTT. The encoded protein is CASSIDRGDNQPQHF.

V is TRBV19 and J is TRBJ2-1; 7 bases line up with TRBD2. Germline values: CDR1 LNHDA, CDR2 SQIVND (reference sequence). The CDR3 spans 15 residues. The J segment lost 2 bases and the V segment lost 3 bases, leaving 4 bases of the junction unmatched. This CDR3 reads CASSIRRETYNEQFF. The CDR3 DNA sequence: TGTGCCAGTAGTATTCGGCGGGAGACCTACAATGAGCAGTTCTTC.

The chain has TRBV11-2 and TRBJ2-2, with D perhaps TRBD2 (6 bases). The germline V and J ends were trimmed by 6 bases and 5 bases, with 22 bases remaining between them. Looked up from germline, CDR1 is SGHAT and CDR2 is FQNNGV. The CDR3 loop spans 17 amino acids. The CDR3 nucleotides read TGTGCCAGCAGTCGCACCCGGGGGAGCCAAAGGACCGGGGAGCTGTTTTTT. Its protein product is CASSRTRGSQRTGELFF.

The V and J genes are TRBV19 and TRBJ1-5; no definite D call. CDR1 and CDR2 (germline): LNHDA, SQIVND (reference sequence). CDR3 length equals 16 residues. V shed 10 bases and J shed 0 bases, with 19 bases lying between them. CDR3 residues: CATTAAQQPSNQPQHF. The DNA for the CDR3 is TGTGCCACAACCGCAGCCCAACAGCCTAGCAATCAGCCCCAGCATTTT.

The V gene is TRBV7-8, the J gene TRBJ2-6, with D maybe TRBD1 (6 bases). Germline assignment: CDR1 SGHVS and CDR2 FQNEAQ. The CDR3 is 17 residues long. The V end was cut by 5 bases, the J end by 5 bases, with 19 bases between. The CDR3 protein is CASSPLPDRSRANVLTF. The CDR3 DNA sequence: TGTGCCAGCAGCCCCCTCCCCGACAGGAGTAGGGCCAACGTCCTGACTTTC.

The chain couples TRBV9 to TRBJ2-1, with TRBD1 matching 9 bases. Germline V CDR1 and CDR2: SGDLS, YYNGEE. The CDR3 spans 14 residues. Losses at the gene ends were 3 bases for V and 6 bases for J; bases not matched to a gene: 4. This CDR3 is CASSAGQGGNEQFF. The CDR3 DNA reads TGTGCCAGCAGCGCGGGACAGGGAGGCAATGAGCAGTTCTTC.

The chain combines TRBV19 with TRBJ2-1, with D possibly TRBD2 on 5 matching bases. The germline V and J ends were trimmed by 5 bases and 0 bases, with 11 bases remaining between them. CDR1 is LNHDA, CDR2 SQIVND, per germline (reference sequence). The CDR3 covers 15 residues. The DNA of the CDR3 is TGTGCCAGTAGTCTGCCGGGATACTCCTACAATGAGCAGTTCTTC. Translated: CASSLPGYSYNEQFF.

This clone was picked up one time. The chain carries TRBV27 and TRBJ2-1, with 8 bases aligning to TRBD2. The J segment lost 0 bases and the V segment lost 6 bases, leaving 4 bases of the junction unmatched. The CDR3 is 15 residues long. Germline V gene sequence: CDR1 MNHEY, CDR2 SMNVEV (reference sequence). The CDR3 spells CASREGLVSYNEQFF. The CDR3 DNA reads TGTGCCAGCAGGGAGGGACTAGTCTCCTACAATGAGCAGTTCTTC.

The rearrangement joins TRBV28 to TRBJ1-3; 7 positions agree with TRBD1. The trim removed 2 bases at V and 2 bases at J, leaving 3 bases unmatched. In germline, CDR1 is MDHEN, CDR2 SYDVKM. The CDR3 covers 15 residues. The CDR3 nucleotides read TGTGCCAGCAGTTTAAGAGGGGGCGCTGGAAACACCATATATTTT. Amino acids: CASSLRGGAGNTIYF.

As for this clone: The junction departs from the called germline gene at one end, perhaps through a read error. The chain uses TRBV6-5 and TRBJ2-2; the match to TRBD2 covers 9 bases. Germline CDR1 is MNHEY and CDR2 is SVGAGI. The CDR3 runs 15 residues. For the CDR3, the DNA is TGTGCCAGCAGTAAGCGGGAGGTCCCTTGGGGGGGGCTGTTTTTT. Protein: CASSKREVPWGGLFF.

The chain is built from TRBV11-3 and TRBJ1-2; the D is unclear. V lost 2 bases, J lost 6 bases, and 13 bases lay in between. Germline values: CDR1 SGHNT, CDR2 YENEEA. This CDR3 is 14 amino acids long. The CDR3 loop is CASSLISGSDGYTF. The CDR3 DNA is TGTGCCAGCAGCTTAATCTCCGGGTCCGATGGCTACACCTTC.

The chain has TRBV2 and TRBJ2-1, with 7 positions matching TRBD2. The ends lost 3 bases at V and 5 bases at J; junction bases unmatched: 10. The CDR3 loop spans 16 amino acids. Germline V gene data show CDR1 as SNHLY and CDR2 as FYNNEI. CDR3 residues: CASSETVTSPHNEQFF. CDR3 in DNA: TGTGCCAGCAGTGAGACTGTGACTAGCCCCCACAATGAGCAGTTCTTC.

V is TRBV6-1 and J is TRBJ2-7; no clear D. This CDR3 comprises 14 residues. The V end lost 2 bases, the J end lost 1 base, and 9 bases lay between the germline ends. Per germline, CDR1 MNHNS and CDR2 SASEGT. In DNA, the CDR3 is TGTGCCAGCAGTGAACGGTACGGGTCCTACGAGCAGTACTTC. It specifies CASSERYGSYEQYF.

This clone was observed a handful of times. This chain uses TRBV4-2 with TRBJ2-7; maybe TRBD1 (5 bases). Trimming took off 1 base at V and 4 bases at J, with 8 bases between the two ends. Germline V gives CDR1 LGHNA, CDR2 YNFKEQ. This CDR3 comprises 13 residues. In DNA, the CDR3 is TGTGCCAGCAGCCAAGCAAGGGGTTACGAGCAGTACTTC. Translation gives CASSQARGYEQYF.

The V gene is TRBV11-2, the J gene TRBJ2-1; 7 bases align to TRBD1. CDR1 is SGHAT and CDR2 is FQNNGV in the germline V gene. CDR3 length equals 13 residues. V was clipped by 5 bases and J by 9 bases; unmatched bases: 7. This chain's CDR3 is CASSRGQVGEQFF. CDR3 DNA: TGTGCCAGCAGCCGAGGACAGGTTGGTGAGCAGTTCTTC.